This T cell receptor beta chain was found in a study of early T cells in non-severe SARS-CoV-2 infection. TCRdb re-called the 5' RACE reads through MiXCR, storing one row per CDR3 protein. The sample yields tens of thousands of distinct CDR3 sequences, 12% seen once. This CDR3 is 13 amino acids long. Germline CDR1 and CDR2: SGHTA and FQGNSA. Trimming left V 4 bases short and J 5 bases short, with 6 bases between. This clonotype was detected only a few times. Sequencing input: whole blood. The receptor was derived from an adult who was a healthcare worker with PCR-confirmed SARS-CoV-2 infection or an uninfected control (not recorded which). The V gene is TRBV7-2, the J gene TRBJ2-6; D not certain. CDR3 protein: CASSSLRANVLTF. The CDR3 nucleotides are TGTGCCAGCAGCTCCTTGAGGGCCAACGTCCTGACTTTC.